The source of this T cell receptor (beta chain) is a study of immune cell composition in non-small cell lung cancer. Normal lung was sampled as far from the tumour as possible, at least 3 cm. DNA was extracted from unsorted cell suspensions stored frozen. The CDR3 contains 17 residues. V dropped 4 bases and J dropped 2 bases, with 18 bases sitting between them. Germline V gene lookup returns CDR1 SGHKS and CDR2 YYEKEE (reference sequence). The data were produced by immunoSEQ multiplex PCR, yet TCRdb's version contains in-frame clones alone and is incomplete. The sample holds around 7,000 clones, roughly four fifths seen once.

This receptor was identified in a human donor with non-small cell lung cancer. This chain connects TRBV5-5 to TRBJ1-4, with D maybe TRBD1 (6 bases). Sequencing input: non-adjacent lung tissue. The CDR3 sequence is CASSEQGRERTNEKLFF. The CDR3 region has the DNA TGTGCCAGCAGCGAACAGGGACGTGAGAGGACTAATGAAAAACTGTTTTTT.